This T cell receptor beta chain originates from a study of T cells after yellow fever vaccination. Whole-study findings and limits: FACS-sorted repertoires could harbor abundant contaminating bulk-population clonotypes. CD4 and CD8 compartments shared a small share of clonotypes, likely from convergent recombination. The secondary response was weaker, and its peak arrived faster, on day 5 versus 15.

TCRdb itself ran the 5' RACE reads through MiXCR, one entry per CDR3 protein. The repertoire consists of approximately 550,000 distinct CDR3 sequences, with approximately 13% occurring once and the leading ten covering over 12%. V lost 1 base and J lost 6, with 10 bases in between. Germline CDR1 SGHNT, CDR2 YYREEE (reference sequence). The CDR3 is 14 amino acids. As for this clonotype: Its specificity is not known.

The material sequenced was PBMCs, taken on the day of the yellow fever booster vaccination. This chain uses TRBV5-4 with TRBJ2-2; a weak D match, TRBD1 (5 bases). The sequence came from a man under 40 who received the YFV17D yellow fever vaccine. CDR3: CASSLIGRAGELFF. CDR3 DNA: TGTGCCAGCAGCTTGATCGGCAGGGCCGGGGAGCTGTTTTTT. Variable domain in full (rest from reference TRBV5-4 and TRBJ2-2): ETGVTQSPTHLIKTRGQQVTLRCSSQSGHNTVSWYQQALGQGPQFIFQYYREEENGRGNFPPRFSGLQFPNYSSELNVNALELDDSALYLCASSLIGRAGELFFGEGSRLTVL.